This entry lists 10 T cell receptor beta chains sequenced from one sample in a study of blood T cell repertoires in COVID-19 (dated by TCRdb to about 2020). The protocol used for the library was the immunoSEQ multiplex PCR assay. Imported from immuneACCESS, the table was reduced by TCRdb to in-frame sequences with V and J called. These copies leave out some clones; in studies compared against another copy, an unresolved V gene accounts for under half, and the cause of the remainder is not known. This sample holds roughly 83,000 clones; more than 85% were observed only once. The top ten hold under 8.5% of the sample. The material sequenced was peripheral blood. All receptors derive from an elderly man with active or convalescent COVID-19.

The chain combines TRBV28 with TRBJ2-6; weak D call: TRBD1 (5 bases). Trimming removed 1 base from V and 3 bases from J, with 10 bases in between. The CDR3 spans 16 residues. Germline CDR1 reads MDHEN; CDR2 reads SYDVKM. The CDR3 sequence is CASSLSGQVGANVLTF. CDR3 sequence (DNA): TGTGCCAGCAGTTTATCAGGGCAGGTTGGGGCCAACGTCCTGACTTTC.

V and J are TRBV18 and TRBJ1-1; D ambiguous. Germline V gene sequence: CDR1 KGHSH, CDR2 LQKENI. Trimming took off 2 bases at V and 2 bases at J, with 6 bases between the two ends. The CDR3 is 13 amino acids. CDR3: CASSPALNTEAFF. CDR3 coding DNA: TGTGCCAGCTCACCAGCACTAAACACTGAAGCTTTCTTT.

The CDR3 nucleotides are TGTGCCAGCAGCCAATTTATAGGGACATCTAACTATGGCTACACCTTC. This gives the protein CASSQFIGTSNYGYTF. The V call is TRBV3-1 (or the pseudogene TRBV3-2), the J call TRBJ1-2, with TRBD1 as a possible D gene (6 bases). The CDR3 sequence is 16 residues long. CDR1 is LGHDT and CDR2 is YNNKEL in the germline V gene (reference sequence). With 2 bases removed from V and 0 bases from J, the gap between germline ends came to 13 bases.

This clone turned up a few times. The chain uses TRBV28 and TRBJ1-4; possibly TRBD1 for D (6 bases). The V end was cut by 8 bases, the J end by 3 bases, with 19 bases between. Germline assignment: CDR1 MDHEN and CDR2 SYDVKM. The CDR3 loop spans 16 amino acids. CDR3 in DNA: TGTGCCAGCTTCCATGGGGGCGCTTCCCCTAATGAAAAACTGTTTTTT. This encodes CASFHGGASPNEKLFF.

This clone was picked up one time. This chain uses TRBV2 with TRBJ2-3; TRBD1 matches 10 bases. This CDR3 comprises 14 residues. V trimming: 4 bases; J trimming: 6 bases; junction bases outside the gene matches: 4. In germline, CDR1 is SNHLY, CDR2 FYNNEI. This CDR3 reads CASSADRGLDTQYF. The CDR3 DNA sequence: TGTGCCAGCAGTGCCGACAGGGGGCTTGATACGCAGTATTTT.

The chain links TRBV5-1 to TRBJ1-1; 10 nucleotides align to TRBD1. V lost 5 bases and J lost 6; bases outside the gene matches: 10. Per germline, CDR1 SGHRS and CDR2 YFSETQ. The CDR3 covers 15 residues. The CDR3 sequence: CASSRDRGRGAEAFF. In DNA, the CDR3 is TGCGCCAGCAGTCGGGACAGGGGCCGGGGCGCTGAAGCTTTCTTT.

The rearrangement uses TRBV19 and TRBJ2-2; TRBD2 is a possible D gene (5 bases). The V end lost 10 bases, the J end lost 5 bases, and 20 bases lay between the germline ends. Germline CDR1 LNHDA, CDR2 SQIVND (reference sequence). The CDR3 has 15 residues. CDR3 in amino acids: CATRPGSGTTGELFF. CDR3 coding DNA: TGTGCCACCCGACCGGGGAGCGGCACGACCGGGGAGCTGTTTTTT.

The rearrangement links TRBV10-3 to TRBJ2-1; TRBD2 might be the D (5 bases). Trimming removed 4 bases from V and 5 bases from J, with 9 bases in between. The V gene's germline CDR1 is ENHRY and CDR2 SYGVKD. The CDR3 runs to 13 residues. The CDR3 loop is CAISVSGHNEQFF. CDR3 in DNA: TGTGCCATCAGTGTGAGCGGCCACAATGAGCAGTTCTTC.

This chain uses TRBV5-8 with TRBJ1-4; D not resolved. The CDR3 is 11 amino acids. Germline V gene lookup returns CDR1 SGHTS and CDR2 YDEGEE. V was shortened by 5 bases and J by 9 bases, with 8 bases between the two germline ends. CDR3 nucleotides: TGTGCCAGCAGACCGGGAAAAAAACTGTTTTTT. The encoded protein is CASRPGKKLFF.

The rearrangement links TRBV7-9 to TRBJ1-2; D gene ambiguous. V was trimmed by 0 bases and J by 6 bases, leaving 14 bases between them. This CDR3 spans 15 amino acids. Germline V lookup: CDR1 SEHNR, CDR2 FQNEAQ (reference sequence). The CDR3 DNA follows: TGTGCCAGCAGCTTAGCGAGGCCACGAATTAATGGCTACACCTTC. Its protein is CASSLARPRINGYTF.